Shown below are 32 T cell receptor beta chains from a single sample sequenced in a study of T cell responses to AZD1222 COVID-19 vaccine. Sequencing was performed with immunoSEQ multiplex PCR; in TCRdb, only in-frame clones are kept and a portion is missing. The sample lists 120,000 to 150,000 clones, approximately 91% occurring once. This material consisted of peripheral blood, taken on day 0 of AZD1222 vaccination. The receptors derive from an adult in good health.

The V and J genes are TRBV6-6 and TRBJ2-3; TRBD2 is a possible D gene (5 bases). CDR3 size: 13 residues. The V end was cut by 8 bases, the J end by 3 bases, with 12 bases between. CDR1 and CDR2 from the germline V gene are MNHNY and SVGAGI (reference sequence). In DNA, the CDR3 is TGTGCCAGCGAGGACTCCGATACAGATACGCAGTATTTT. Translating gives CASEDSDTDTQYF.

The chain is built from TRBV5-8 and TRBJ2-1; 12 bases are shared with TRBD2. The V gene's germline CDR1 is SGHTS and CDR2 YDEGEE. Trimming took 1 base from V and 8 from J; bases not matched to a gene: 7. CDR3 length: 16 residues. CDR3 loop: CASSLMGLAGRDEQFF. In DNA form, the CDR3 reads TGTGCCAGCAGCTTGATGGGACTAGCGGGTCGTGATGAGCAGTTCTTC.

V usage is TRBV19 and J usage is TRBJ1-2; D perhaps matches TRBD1 (5 bases). The CDR3 totals 13 residues. The germline V gene encodes CDR1 LNHDA and CDR2 SQIVND (reference sequence). Trimming cost V 3 bases and J 4 bases, with 9 bases left between them. In DNA form, the CDR3 reads TGTGCCAGTAGTATGCCAGGGCCCTATGGCTACACCTTC. This translates into CASSMPGPYGYTF. The variable domain in full, with the rest retrieved from reference TRBV19 and TRBJ1-2, is DGGITQSPKYLFRKEGQNVTLSCEQNLNHDAMYWYRQDPGQGLRLIYYSQIVNDFQKGDIAEGYSVSREKKESFPLTVTSAQKNPTAFYLCASSMPGPYGYTFGSGTRLTVV.

The gene calls are TRBV19 and TRBJ1-2, with 8 bases matching TRBD1. This CDR3 is 16 amino acids long. Germline CDR1 is LNHDA and CDR2 is SQIVND (reference sequence). The V and J ends lost 2 bases and 6 bases, in that order; junction bases with no gene match: 11. Here the CDR3 DNA reads TGTGCCAGTAGTATACCAAGGACAGGGTGGAAGGATGGCTACACCTTC. Amino acid sequence: CASSIPRTGWKDGYTF. The full variable domain, completed using reference TRBV19 and TRBJ1-2, is DGGITQSPKYLFRKEGQNVTLSCEQNLNHDAMYWYRQDPGQGLRLIYYSQIVNDFQKGDIAEGYSVSREKKESFPLTVTSAQKNPTAFYLCASSIPRTGWKDGYTFGSGTRLTVV.

This chain connects TRBV18 to TRBJ1-2, with 8 bases fitting TRBD1. Germline V gene sequence: CDR1 KGHSH, CDR2 LQKENI. CDR3 size: 13 residues. With 2 bases clipped from V and 8 bases from J, the junction kept 4 bases outside the gene matches. The CDR3 protein is CASSPRDRNGYTF. CDR3 coding DNA: TGTGCCAGCTCACCAAGGGACAGGAACGGCTACACCTTC.

The chain recombines TRBV30 with TRBJ2-7; 8 positions match TRBD1. CDR3 size: 14 residues. Germline V lookup: CDR1 GTSNPN, CDR2 SVGIG (reference sequence). V dropped 5 bases and J dropped 4; count of bases not matched to a gene: 10. CDR3 DNA: TGTGCCTGGGGCCCTGGACAGGGAAATTACGAGCAGTACTTC. This translates into CAWGPGQGNYEQYF.

The chain carries TRBV4-1 and TRBJ1-5; no reliable D call. The V end was cut by 1 base, the J end by 7 bases, with 8 bases between. The CDR3 extends over 13 amino acids. Germline CDR1 MGHRA, CDR2 YSYEKL. This chain's CDR3 is CASSQVMYQPQHF. DNA for the CDR3: TGCGCCAGCAGCCAAGTAATGTACCAGCCCCAGCATTTT.

This clone has a single count. This chain connects TRBV19 to TRBJ1-1, with D maybe TRBD1 (6 bases). This CDR3 is built from 16 residues. V was cut by 7 bases and J by 1 base, with 19 bases left in between. The germline V gene has CDR1 LNHDA and CDR2 SQIVND (reference sequence). In DNA, the CDR3 is TGTGCCAGTATTAAACAGGGTGTTTTTCCGAACACTGAAGCTTTCTTT. It encodes CASIKQGVFPNTEAFF.

This clone was counted between two and nine times. V usage is TRBV18 and J usage is TRBJ1-2; D not certain. V was pared by 3 bases and J by 1 base, with 6 bases between. The germline CDR1 and CDR2 sequences are KGHSH and LQKENI. The CDR3 has 13 residues. CDR3 amino acids: CASSPYLNYGYTF. The DNA for the CDR3 is TGTGCCAGCTCACCTTACCTTAACTATGGCTACACCTTC.

This chain connects TRBV4-1 to TRBJ2-7; TRBD2 aligns across 12 bases. Germline V gives CDR1 MGHRA, CDR2 YSYEKL. V lost 1 base to trimming and J lost 7 bases; unmatched junction nucleotides: 11. The CDR3 sequence is 17 residues long. CDR3: CASSQATSGGLAREQYF. CDR3 nucleotide sequence: TGCGCCAGCAGCCAAGCGACTAGCGGGGGACTAGCTAGAGAGCAGTACTTC.

V usage is TRBV5-1 and J usage is TRBJ1-4; 8 bases map to TRBD1. This CDR3 region has 14 residues. Germline V gene sequence: CDR1 SGHRS, CDR2 YFSETQ. Trimming at V came to 4 bases and at J to 6 bases, leaving 5 bases not matched to a gene. The CDR3 is CASSPGQGDEKLFF. As DNA, the CDR3 is TGCGCCAGCAGCCCAGGACAGGGAGATGAAAAACTGTTTTTT.

There are a few counts of this clone. This chain connects TRBV6-4 to TRBJ2-3, with TRBD2 matching over 13 bases. Germline-derived CDR1 and CDR2 are MRHNA and SNTAGT. The CDR3 totals 16 residues. J gave up 2 bases and V 6 bases, and 5 bases lay outside the gene matches. The CDR3 sequence is CASSGTSGVNTDTQYF. The CDR3 DNA reads TGTGCCAGCAGCGGGACTAGCGGGGTGAACACAGATACGCAGTATTTT.

The V gene is TRBV19, the J gene TRBJ2-3; D gene ambiguous. V shed 1 base and J shed 3 bases, with 11 bases lying between them. The CDR3 covers 15 residues. The germline V gene encodes CDR1 LNHDA and CDR2 SQIVND (reference sequence). The CDR3 sequence is CASSIGALPTDTQYF. As DNA, the CDR3 is TGTGCCAGTAGTATAGGGGCGCTACCAACAGATACGCAGTATTTT.

The chain joins TRBV9 to TRBJ2-3; D gene unclear. The CDR3 length is 14 residues. V lost 0 bases, J lost 5 bases, and 10 bases lay in between. CDR1 and CDR2 (germline): SGDLS, YYNGEE. The DNA of the CDR3 is TGTGCCAGCAGCGTAGTAGTTCGCCAAGATACGCAGTATTTT. It translates to CASSVVVRQDTQYF.

The chain has TRBV5-5 and TRBJ1-1; D is undetermined. The CDR3 has 16 residues. The ends were cut back, 5 bases at V and 1 base at J, with 18 bases in the middle. Per germline, CDR1 SGHKS and CDR2 YYEKEE (reference sequence). The DNA for the CDR3 is TGTGCCAGCAGTCCCCGAAGCGACCGCGGGAACACTGAAGCTTTCTTT. It yields the protein CASSPRSDRGNTEAFF.

The chain joins TRBV4-1 to TRBJ1-6, with D unresolved. Trimming took off 0 bases at V and 14 bases at J, with 11 bases between the two ends. This CDR3 has 13 amino acids. Per germline, CDR1 MGHRA and CDR2 YSYEKL. The CDR3 spells CASSQEARAALHF. The CDR3 bases are TGCGCCAGCAGCCAAGAGGCTAGAGCAGCCCTCCACTTT.

V usage is TRBV28 and J usage is TRBJ1-5, with D possibly being TRBD1 (6 bases). Trimming took 2 bases from V and 0 from J, leaving 11 bases between them. The CDR3 is made up of 16 amino acids. Germline V gene lookup returns CDR1 MDHEN and CDR2 SYDVKM. Here the CDR3 reads CASSLPGHHSNQPQHF. The CDR3 DNA sequence: TGTGCCAGCAGTTTACCGGGACATCATAGCAATCAGCCCCAGCATTTT.

This chain connects TRBV9 to TRBJ2-5; TRBD1 aligns across 8 bases. This CDR3 has 15 residues. From germline, CDR1 is SGDLS and CDR2 YYNGEE. Trimming removed 3 bases from V and 9 bases from J; junction bases left unmatched: 13. CDR3 sequence: CASSATDRVGLAQYF. The DNA of the CDR3 is TGTGCCAGCAGCGCCACGGACAGGGTGGGTTTGGCCCAGTACTTC. Together with reference TRBV9 and TRBJ2-5, the CDR3 gives the full variable domain: DSGVTQTPKHLITATGQRVTLRCSPRSGDLSVYWYQQSLDQGLQFLIQYYNGEERAKGNILERFSAQQFPDLHSELNLSSLELGDSALYFCASSATDRVGLAQYFGPGTRLLVL.

This chain connects TRBV3-1 (or the pseudogene TRBV3-2) to TRBJ1-1; a weak D match, TRBD1 (6 bases). CDR1 is LGHDT and CDR2 is YNNKEL in the germline V gene (reference sequence). This CDR3 contains 14 residues. Trimming pared 2 bases from V and 6 bases from J, leaving 13 bases between. CDR3 coding DNA: TGTGCCAGCAGCCAAAGCCAGGGGAGGGCTGAAGCTTTCTTT. This sequence encodes CASSQSQGRAEAFF.

The V call is TRBV18, the J call TRBJ2-7; tentatively, D is TRBD1 or TRBD2 (5 bases each). There are 15 residues in the CDR3. Germline V lookup: CDR1 KGHSH, CDR2 LQKENI. The V end lost 4 bases, the J end lost 0 bases, and 13 bases lay between the germline ends. The chain's CDR3 is CASSLRDESSYEQYF. Written as DNA, the CDR3 is TGTGCCAGCTCACTCAGGGACGAAAGCTCCTACGAGCAGTACTTC.

The V gene is TRBV9, the J gene TRBJ2-5; D remains unclear. The CDR3 has 16 residues. Germline assignment: CDR1 SGDLS and CDR2 YYNGEE. The V gene lost 0 bases and the J gene lost 5 bases, with 17 bases spanning the gap. The CDR3 region has the DNA TGTGCCAGCAGCGTAGGCGGTGGTTGGCTCGACGAGACCCAGTACTTC. Its protein is CASSVGGGWLDETQYF.

The chain combines TRBV9 with TRBJ1-1; 12 bases match TRBD1. Germline CDR1 and CDR2: SGDLS and YYNGEE. V trimming: 4 bases; J trimming: 2 bases; junction bases outside the gene matches: 6. This CDR3 comprises 16 residues. CDR3 nucleotides: TGTGCCAGCAGCTATATCGGGACAGGGGGCAACACTGAAGCTTTCTTT. It yields the protein CASSYIGTGGNTEAFF.

The CDR3 sequence is CASTDRLNTEAFF. The CDR3 DNA follows: TGTGCCAGCACGGACAGGCTGAACACTGAAGCTTTCTTT. The chain recombines TRBV12-3 or TRBV12-4 with TRBJ1-1; 7 nucleotides match TRBD1. The CDR3 sequence is 13 residues long. Trimming cost V 7 bases and J 0 bases; bases outside gene matches: 2.

The chain combines TRBV30 with TRBJ2-2; possible D gene TRBD1, 5 bases. CDR1 is GTSNPN and CDR2 is SVGIG in the germline V gene (reference sequence). Between the trimmed V and J ends, which lost 1 base and 3 bases, there was a span of 12 bases. The CDR3 runs 15 residues. CDR3 protein: CAWSATGQDTGELFF. The CDR3, as DNA: TGTGCCTGGAGTGCCACAGGTCAGGACACCGGGGAGCTGTTTTTT.

Worth noting for this clone: At one end the junction does not follow the germline gene, possibly because of a read error. V usage is TRBV2 and J usage is TRBJ2-1; TRBD2 agrees at 8 bases. This CDR3 is built from 14 residues. Germline V gives CDR1 SNHLY, CDR2 FYNNEI. In nucleotides, the CDR3 is TGTGCCAGCAGTGGGAGCTATAAAGGACTAGCTGCGCTCTTC. The encoded protein is CASSGSYKGLAALF.

The V call is TRBV29-1, the J call TRBJ2-3; D is ambiguous. From germline, CDR1 is SQVTM and CDR2 ANQGSEA. The CDR3 is 12 residues long. V lost 4 bases to trimming and J lost 2 bases, with 7 bases between them. The CDR3 coding sequence is TGCAGCGTTGTCGGCTCCACAGATACGCAGTATTTT. Translated: CSVVGSTDTQYF.

The gene calls are TRBV5-8 and TRBJ1-4; possible D gene TRBD1, 5 bases. Germline lookup yields CDR1 SGHTS and CDR2 YDEGEE. Trimming pared 2 bases from V and 0 bases from J, leaving 11 bases between. The CDR3 sequence is 16 residues long. The CDR3: CASSLGTGATNEKLFF. The CDR3 DNA follows: TGTGCCAGCAGCTTAGGGACGGGAGCAACTAATGAAAAACTGTTTTTT.

The CDR3 DNA reads TGCGCCAGCAGCTTGTCAGGGAGCTCCTATAATTCACCCCTCCACTTT. It codes for CASSLSGSSYNSPLHF. This chain joins TRBV5-1 and TRBJ1-6; TRBD1 might be the D (5 bases). Per the germline V gene, CDR1 is SGHRS and CDR2 is YFSETQ. There are 16 residues in the CDR3. V was shortened by 1 base and J by 0 bases, with 8 bases between the two germline ends.

The rearrangement joins TRBV9 to TRBJ2-7; tentative D call: TRBD1 (5 bases). Per the germline V gene, CDR1 is SGDLS and CDR2 is YYNGEE. V was pared by 7 bases and J by 2 bases, with 13 bases between. The CDR3 loop spans 13 amino acids. CDR3 in amino acids: CASGAGDPYEQYF. CDR3 nucleotides: TGTGCCAGCGGGGCAGGAGATCCCTACGAGCAGTACTTC.

The chain links TRBV3-1 (or the pseudogene TRBV3-2) to TRBJ1-2, with no clear D. Trimming removed 3 bases from V and 4 bases from J, with 24 bases in between. CDR1 and CDR2 (germline): LGHDT, YNNKEL (reference sequence). This CDR3 comprises 18 residues. The CDR3 coding sequence is TGTGCCAGCAGCCAGTCGGACCGGGCCCCGGTCCGGGGCTATGGCTACACCTTC. It encodes CASSQSDRAPVRGYGYTF.

The chain recombines TRBV29-1 with TRBJ1-1; no firm D call. Germline-derived CDR1 and CDR2 are SQVTM and ANQGSEA. Trimming removed 4 bases from V and 0 bases from J, with 6 bases in between. This CDR3 spans 12 amino acids. This CDR3 reads CSVVVVNTEAFF. In DNA form, the CDR3 reads TGCAGCGTTGTTGTGGTGAACACTGAAGCTTTCTTT.

The chain uses TRBV6-1 and TRBJ1-1; D not resolved. This CDR3 is built from 15 residues. The germline V gene encodes CDR1 MNHNS and CDR2 SASEGT. Trimming took off 0 bases at V and 1 base at J, with 9 bases between the two ends. CDR3 protein: CASSEAEEGNTEAFF. Written as DNA, the CDR3 is TGTGCCAGCAGTGAAGCGGAGGAGGGGAACACTGAAGCTTTCTTT.